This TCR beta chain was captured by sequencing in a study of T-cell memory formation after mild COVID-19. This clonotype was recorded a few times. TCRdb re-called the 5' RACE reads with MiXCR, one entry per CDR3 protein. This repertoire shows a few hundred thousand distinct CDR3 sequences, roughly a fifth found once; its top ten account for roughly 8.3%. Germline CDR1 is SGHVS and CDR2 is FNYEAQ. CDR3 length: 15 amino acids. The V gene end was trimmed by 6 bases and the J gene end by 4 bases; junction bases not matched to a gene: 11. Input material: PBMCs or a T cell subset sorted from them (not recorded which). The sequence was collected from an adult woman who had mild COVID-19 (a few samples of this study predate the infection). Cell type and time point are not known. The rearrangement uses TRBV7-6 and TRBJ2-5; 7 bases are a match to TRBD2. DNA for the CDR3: TGTGCCAGCAGACAAGAGGCGGGAGCGGCAGAGACCCAGTACTTC. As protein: CASRQEAGAAETQYF. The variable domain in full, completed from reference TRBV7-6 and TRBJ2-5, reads GAGVSQSPRYKVTKRGQDVALRCDPISGHVSLYWYRQALGQGPEFLTYFNYEAQQDKSGLPNDRFSAERPEGSISTLTIQRTEQRDSAMYRCASRQEAGAAETQYFGPGTRLLVL.